The 29 T cell receptor beta chains in this list originate from one sample, sequenced in a study of T cell responses to AZD1222 COVID-19 vaccine. The repertoire was sequenced with immunoSEQ multiplex PCR; TCRdb's copy has only in-frame clones and lacks some. The sample has 180,000 or so clones, about 90% seen once. The sample was peripheral blood, taken 28 days after the second AZD1222 dose. These receptors were collected from an adult who received the AZD1222 COVID-19 vaccine.

The chain recombines TRBV5-8 with TRBJ2-3; 8 nucleotides line up with TRBD1. This CDR3 has 16 residues. The germline V gene encodes CDR1 SGHTS and CDR2 YDEGEE. Trimming at V came to 3 bases and at J to 4 bases, leaving 10 bases not matched to a gene. CDR3 nucleotides: TGTGCCAGCAGCTGGGGGAGGACAGGGATCGCAGATACGCAGTATTTT. The encoded protein is CASSWGRTGIADTQYF.

The chain has TRBV7-7 and TRBJ2-5; possibly TRBD1 or TRBD2 for D (6 bases each). The V end was cut by 1 base, the J end by 4 bases, with 13 bases between. The germline V gene has CDR1 SSHAT and CDR2 FNYEAQ (reference sequence). The CDR3 is 15 residues long. CDR3 protein: CASSLGLGGRETQYF. CDR3 nucleotides: TGTGCCAGCAGCTTAGGGCTCGGGGGCCGAGAGACCCAGTACTTC.

The chain carries TRBV19 and TRBJ2-3; 8 bases agree with TRBD2. V gave up 9 bases and J gave up 6 bases; unmatched junction bases: 8. The V gene's germline CDR1 is LNHDA and CDR2 SQIVND (reference sequence). The CDR3 consists of 13 residues. The CDR3 here is CASQSGGSDTQYF. In nucleotides, the CDR3 is TGTGCCAGCCAGAGCGGGGGATCGGATACGCAGTATTTT.

The V gene is TRBV11-2, the J gene TRBJ1-3; 9 bases map to TRBD1. CDR1 SGHAT and CDR2 FQNNGV come from the germline V gene. This CDR3 is built from 17 residues. The trim removed 6 bases at V and 1 base at J, leaving 10 bases unmatched. In DNA form, the CDR3 reads TGTGCCAGCAGGCGAGGACAGGGGATGCGGTCTGGAAACACCATATATTTT. Translation gives CASRRGQGMRSGNTIYF.

J is TRBJ2-1 and V is TRBV15, with 8 bases that match TRBD1. This CDR3 is built from 15 residues. Trimming cost V 2 bases and J 5 bases; bases outside gene matches: 5. Germline CDR1 and CDR2: LNHNV and YYDKDF (reference sequence). CDR3 in DNA: TGTGCCACCAGCAGACCAGGACAGGGTAACAATGAGCAGTTCTTC. This encodes CATSRPGQGNNEQFF.

The table lists this clone with a few counts. The CDR3 DNA follows: TGTGCCAGCAGCCACCCCTCTAGCGGGGGGGCCTGGAATGAGCAGTTCTTC. It encodes CASSHPSSGGAWNEQFF. The chain joins TRBV4-2 to TRBJ2-1; 12 bases align to TRBD2. Germline trimming cut 3 bases from V and 7 bases from J; bases unmatched to any gene: 10. The germline gives CDR1 LGHNA, CDR2 YNFKEQ. The CDR3 is 17 residues long.

The chain uses TRBV5-4 and TRBJ2-1; D ambiguous. The V gene lost 3 bases and the J gene lost 6 bases, with 7 bases spanning the gap. Germline-derived CDR1 and CDR2 are SGHNT and YYREEE (reference sequence). The length of the CDR3 is 12 residues. CDR3 sequence: CASSSIGNEQFF. DNA for the CDR3: TGTGCCAGCAGCTCCATAGGCAATGAGCAGTTCTTC.

This clone was recorded only once. The chain has TRBV3-1 (or the pseudogene TRBV3-2) and TRBJ1-1, with D unresolved. The CDR3 spans 15 residues. The germline V gene has CDR1 LGHDT and CDR2 YNNKEL (reference sequence). V lost 1 base and J lost 1, with 10 bases in between. The CDR3: CASSQAGNQNTEAFF. CDR3 in DNA: TGTGCCAGCAGCCAAGCCGGCAATCAGAACACTGAAGCTTTCTTT.

The V and J genes are TRBV7-3 and TRBJ2-1; 7 bases are a match to TRBD1. The J segment lost 2 bases and the V segment lost 5 bases, leaving 6 bases of the junction unmatched. The CDR3 is 15 amino acids. CDR1 SGHTA and CDR2 FQGTGA come from the germline V gene. The CDR3 DNA reads TGTGCCAGCAGCCCCCGACAGGGAACCTACAATGAGCAGTTCTTC. As protein: CASSPRQGTYNEQFF.

This clone occurred a few times. J is TRBJ2-2 and V is TRBV7-3; 8 bases fit TRBD1. The CDR3 is 16 residues long. Germline CDR1 reads SGHTA; CDR2 reads FQGTGA. V gave up 2 bases and J gave up 1 base; unmatched junction bases: 3. The CDR3 spells CASSLWGTGNTGELFF. The CDR3 coding sequence is TGTGCCAGCAGCTTATGGGGGACAGGGAACACCGGGGAGCTGTTTTTT.

The chain couples TRBV27 to TRBJ1-5; D remains unclear. The V gene lost 7 bases and the J gene lost 5 bases, with 18 bases spanning the gap. CDR1 is MNHEY and CDR2 is SMNVEV in the germline V gene (reference sequence). The CDR3 length is 15 residues. CDR3 sequence reads: CASKRPPSDHQPQHF. The CDR3 nucleotides read TGTGCCAGCAAACGACCCCCTTCGGATCATCAGCCCCAGCATTTT.

The chain employs TRBV5-4 and TRBJ2-7; 8 positions match TRBD1. The CDR3 has 14 residues. Germline assignment: CDR1 SGHNT and CDR2 YYREEE (reference sequence). J was trimmed by 1 base and V by 5 bases; bases with no gene match: 5. CDR3 bases: TGTGCCAGCAGTTCCCGACAGGGGTCCTACGAGCAGTACTTC. Its translation: CASSSRQGSYEQYF.

The chain employs TRBV19 and TRBJ1-1, with a weak D call TRBD1 (6 bases). Per the germline V gene, CDR1 is LNHDA and CDR2 is SQIVND (reference sequence). With 3 bases removed from V and 4 bases from J, the gap between germline ends came to 12 bases. There are 14 residues in the CDR3. The CDR3 bases are TGTGCCAGTAGTATCCGGGCGGGGGCCACTGAAGCTTTCTTT. Protein sequence: CASSIRAGATEAFF.

This clone has a single count. The chain employs TRBV6-5 and TRBJ2-3; 8 nucleotides agree with TRBD1. The J segment lost 1 base and the V segment lost 4 bases, leaving 1 base of the junction unmatched. CDR1 and CDR2 (germline): MNHEY, SVGAGI. This CDR3 spans 14 amino acids. The CDR3: CASSSGQGTDTQYF. The CDR3 DNA sequence: TGTGCCAGCAGTTCGGGACAGGGCACAGATACGCAGTATTTT.

The chain carries TRBV27 and TRBJ1-5; D gene unclear. The germline V gene has CDR1 MNHEY and CDR2 SMNVEV (reference sequence). V was pared by 7 bases and J by 3 bases, with 13 bases between. This CDR3 comprises 14 residues. In DNA form, the CDR3 reads TGTGCCAGCAACGATAGAGATTCCAATCAGCCCCAGCATTTT. As protein: CASNDRDSNQPQHF.

The chain uses TRBV4-2 and TRBJ2-7; D ambiguous. The ends were cut back, 0 bases at V and 4 bases at J, with 10 bases in the middle. The CDR3 is made up of 14 amino acids. Germline V gene data show CDR1 as LGHNA and CDR2 as YNFKEQ. CDR3 in amino acids: CASSQDLEGYEQYF. CDR3 sequence (DNA): TGTGCCAGCAGCCAAGATCTAGAAGGGTACGAGCAGTACTTC.

The chain has TRBV30 and TRBJ1-2; 10 nucleotides match TRBD1. Germline V lookup: CDR1 GTSNPN, CDR2 SVGIG (reference sequence). This CDR3 has 13 amino acids. J gave up 3 bases and V 8 bases, and 6 bases lay outside the gene matches. CDR3 region: CAGRDRGHYGYTF. The CDR3 nucleotides are TGTGCCGGCCGGGACAGGGGTCACTATGGCTACACCTTC.

This CDR3 reads CASSTETGSKPQHF. The CDR3 region has the DNA TGTGCCAGCAGCACAGAGACAGGTTCTAAACCCCAGCATTTT. The J gene is TRBJ1-5, the V gene TRBV7-2, with D perhaps matching TRBD1 (6 bases). The CDR3 length is 14 residues. Trimming took 5 bases from V and 10 from J, leaving 18 bases between them. Germline V gene lookup returns CDR1 SGHTA and CDR2 FQGNSA.

This clone was recorded only once. V is TRBV19 and J is TRBJ2-3; D might be TRBD1 or TRBD2, each matching 5 bases. The CDR3 is 15 residues long. Per the germline V gene, CDR1 is LNHDA and CDR2 is SQIVND (reference sequence). V was shortened by 6 bases and J by 1 base, with 14 bases between the two germline ends. The CDR3 DNA sequence: TGTGCCAGTAGATCTCAGGGAGCACGCACAGATACGCAGTATTTT. Amino acids: CASRSQGARTDTQYF. Supplemented by reference TRBV19 and TRBJ2-3, the full variable domain reads DGGITQSPKYLFRKEGQNVTLSCEQNLNHDAMYWYRQDPGQGLRLIYYSQIVNDFQKGDIAEGYSVSREKKESFPLTVTSAQKNPTAFYLCASRSQGARTDTQYFGPGTRLTVL.

CDR3 residues: CASIRQGGYEQYF. In DNA, the CDR3 is TGTGCCAGCATTAGACAGGGTGGCTACGAGCAGTACTTC. The V gene is TRBV9, the J gene TRBJ2-7; 7 nucleotides align to TRBD1. The V gene's germline CDR1 is SGDLS and CDR2 YYNGEE. V trimming: 6 bases; J trimming: 3 bases; junction bases outside the gene matches: 6. The CDR3 sequence is 13 residues long.

The chain has TRBV6-4 and TRBJ1-2; the D is unclear. Germline-derived CDR1 and CDR2 are MRHNA and SNTAGT. V lost 7 bases, J lost 7 bases, and 16 bases lay in between. The CDR3 extends over 13 amino acids. CDR3 loop: CASTLYSLCGYTF. The CDR3 DNA reads TGTGCCAGCACTCTTTACAGCCTCTGTGGCTACACCTTC.

The sample holds one count of this clone. The chain is built from TRBV15 and TRBJ2-7; 11 bases are shared with TRBD2. The CDR3 totals 15 residues. Trimming at V came to 5 bases and at J to 2 bases, leaving 5 bases not matched to a gene. Per the germline V gene, CDR1 is LNHNV and CDR2 is YYDKDF (reference sequence). CDR3 DNA: TGTGCCACCAGCGCCACTAGCGGGAGTGCCTACGAGCAGTACTTC. Residues: CATSATSGSAYEQYF.

The chain couples TRBV10-1 to TRBJ2-3, with TRBD2 as a possible D gene (5 bases). V gave up 3 bases and J gave up 2 bases, with 15 bases separating them. This CDR3 has 16 residues. CDR1 and CDR2 from the germline V gene are WNHNN and SYGVQD (reference sequence). CDR3 sequence (DNA): TGCGCCAGCAGTGATATTCGGGGTAGCCCCACAGATACGCAGTATTTT. Translated: CASSDIRGSPTDTQYF.

The chain employs TRBV7-9 and TRBJ2-5, with no clear D. The CDR3 consists of 13 residues. V lost 0 bases to trimming and J lost 4 bases, with 6 bases between them. Germline V gene sequence: CDR1 SEHNR, CDR2 FQNEAQ (reference sequence). CDR3 sequence reads: CASSLAGSETQYF. In nucleotides, the CDR3 is TGTGCCAGCAGCTTAGCAGGGTCAGAGACCCAGTACTTC.

The chain combines TRBV9 with TRBJ1-1; a weak D match, TRBD1 (5 bases). The ends were cut back, 0 bases at V and 3 bases at J, with 18 bases in the middle. Germline CDR1 SGDLS, CDR2 YYNGEE. The CDR3 is 17 residues long. The CDR3 protein is CASSVDEGGGDDTEAFF. CDR3 in DNA: TGTGCCAGCAGCGTAGATGAGGGTGGGGGAGATGACACTGAAGCTTTCTTT.

The chain employs TRBV11-3 and TRBJ2-3, with D possibly being TRBD1 (6 bases). Trimming took 4 bases from V and 2 from J, leaving 16 bases between them. The CDR3 has 16 amino acids. Looked up from germline, CDR1 is SGHNT and CDR2 is YENEEA. The CDR3, as DNA: TGTGCCAGCAGCTACACAGGGCTTGGGGACACAGATACGCAGTATTTT. Its translation: CASSYTGLGDTDTQYF.

This chain connects TRBV7-8 to TRBJ2-7; TRBD1 agrees at 8 bases. The CDR3 runs to 15 residues. V lost 5 bases to trimming and J lost 2 bases; unmatched junction nucleotides: 8. Germline V gene lookup returns CDR1 SGHVS and CDR2 FQNEAQ. CDR3 nucleotides: TGTGCCAGCAGCATTAAGGACAGGGATACCTACGAGCAGTACTTC. Translated: CASSIKDRDTYEQYF.

This rearrangement joins TRBV7-2 to TRBJ1-2, with D possibly TRBD1 on 6 matching bases. The CDR3 covers 13 residues. The V gene lost 0 bases and the J gene lost 8 bases, with 10 bases spanning the gap. Germline CDR1 reads SGHTA; CDR2 reads FQGNSA. The CDR3 loop is CASSLARGWGYTF. The CDR3 DNA reads TGTGCCAGCAGCTTAGCCAGGGGTTGGGGCTACACCTTC.

This clone occurred once. The chain carries TRBV7-2 and TRBJ1-2; TRBD1 aligns across 7 bases. This CDR3 comprises 15 residues. The V segment lost 4 bases and the J segment 5 bases; nucleotides outside the gene matches: 10. Germline lookup yields CDR1 SGHTA and CDR2 FQGNSA. This CDR3 reads CASSSLIPGGYGYTF. Here the CDR3 DNA reads TGTGCCAGCAGCTCCCTAATACCAGGGGGATATGGCTACACCTTC.